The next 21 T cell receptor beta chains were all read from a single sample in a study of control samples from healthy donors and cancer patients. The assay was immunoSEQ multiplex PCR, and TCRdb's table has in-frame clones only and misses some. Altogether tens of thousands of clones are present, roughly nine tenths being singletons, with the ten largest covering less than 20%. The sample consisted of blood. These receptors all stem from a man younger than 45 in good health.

CDR3 nucleotides: TGTGCCAGCAGCTTGTTCATCTCAGCCACAGATACGCAGTATTTT. It yields the protein CASSLFISATDTQYF. The chain is built from TRBV7-3 and TRBJ2-3; D ambiguous. Germline V gives CDR1 SGHTA, CDR2 FQGTGA. This CDR3 region has 15 residues. V was trimmed by 3 bases and J by 2 bases, leaving 12 bases between them.

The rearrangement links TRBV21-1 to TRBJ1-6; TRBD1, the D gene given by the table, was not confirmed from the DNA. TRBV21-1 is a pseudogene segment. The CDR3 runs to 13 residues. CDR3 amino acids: CASTGHHNSPLHF. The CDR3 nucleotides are TGTGCCAGCACAGGACACCATAATTCACCCCTCCACTTT.

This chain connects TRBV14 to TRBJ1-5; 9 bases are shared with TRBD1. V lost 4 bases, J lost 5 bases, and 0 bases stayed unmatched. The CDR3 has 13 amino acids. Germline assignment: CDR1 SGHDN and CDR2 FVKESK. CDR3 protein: CASSRQGDQPQHF. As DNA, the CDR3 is TGTGCCAGCAGCCGACAGGGGGATCAGCCCCAGCATTTT.

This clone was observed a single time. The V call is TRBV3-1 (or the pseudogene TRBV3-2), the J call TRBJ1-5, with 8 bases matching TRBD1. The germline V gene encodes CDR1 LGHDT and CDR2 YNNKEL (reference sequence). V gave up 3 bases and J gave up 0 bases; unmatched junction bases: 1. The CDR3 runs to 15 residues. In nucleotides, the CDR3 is TGTGCCAGCAGCCAGGGACAGGCTAGCAATCAGCCCCAGCATTTT. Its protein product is CASSQGQASNQPQHF.

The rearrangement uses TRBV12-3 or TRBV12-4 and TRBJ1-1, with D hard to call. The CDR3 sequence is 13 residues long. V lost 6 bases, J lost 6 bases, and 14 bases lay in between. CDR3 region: CASSFLREAEAFF. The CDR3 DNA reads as TGTGCCAGCAGCTTTCTGCGGGAGGCTGAAGCTTTCTTT.

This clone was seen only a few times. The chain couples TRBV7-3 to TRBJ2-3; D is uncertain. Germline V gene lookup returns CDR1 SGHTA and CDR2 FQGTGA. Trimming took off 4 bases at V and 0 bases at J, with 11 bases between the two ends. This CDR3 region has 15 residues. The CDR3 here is CASSSDSSSTDTQYF. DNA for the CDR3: TGTGCCAGCAGCTCCGACTCTTCGAGCACAGATACGCAGTATTTT.

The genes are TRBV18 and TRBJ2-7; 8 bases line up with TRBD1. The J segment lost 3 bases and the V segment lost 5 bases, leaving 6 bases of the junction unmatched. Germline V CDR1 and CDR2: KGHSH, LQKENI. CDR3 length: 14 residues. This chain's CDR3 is CASSSGQGGYEQYF. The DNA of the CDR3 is TGTGCCAGCTCATCCGGACAGGGAGGCTACGAGCAGTACTTC.

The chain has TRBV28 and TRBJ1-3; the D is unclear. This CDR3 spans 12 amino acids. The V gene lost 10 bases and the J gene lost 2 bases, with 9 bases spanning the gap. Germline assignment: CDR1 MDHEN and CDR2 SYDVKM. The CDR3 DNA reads TGTGCCACCCTAACTACTGGAAACACCATATATTTT. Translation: CATLTTGNTIYF.

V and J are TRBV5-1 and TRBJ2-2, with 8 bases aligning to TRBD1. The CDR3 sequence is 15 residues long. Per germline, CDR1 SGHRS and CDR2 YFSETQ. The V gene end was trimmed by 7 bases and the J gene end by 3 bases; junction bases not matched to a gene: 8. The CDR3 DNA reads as TGCGCCAGCCGGGTTGGGACAGGTGACACCGGGGAGCTGTTTTTT. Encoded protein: CASRVGTGDTGELFF.

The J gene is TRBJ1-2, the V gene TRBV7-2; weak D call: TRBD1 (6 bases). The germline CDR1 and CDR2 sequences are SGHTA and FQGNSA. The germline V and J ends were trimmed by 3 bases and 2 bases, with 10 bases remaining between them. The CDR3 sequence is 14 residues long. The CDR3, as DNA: TGTGCCAGCAGCTTGGGCAGGGGAAACTATGGCTACACCTTC. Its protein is CASSLGRGNYGYTF.

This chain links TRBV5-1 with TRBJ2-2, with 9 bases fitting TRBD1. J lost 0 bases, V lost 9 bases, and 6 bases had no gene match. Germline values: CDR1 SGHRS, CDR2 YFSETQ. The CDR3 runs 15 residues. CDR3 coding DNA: TGCGCCACCAGGACAGGGGCCGCGAACACCGGGGAGCTGTTTTTT. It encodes CATRTGAANTGELFF. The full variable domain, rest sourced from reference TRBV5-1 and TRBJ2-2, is KAGVTQTPRYLIKTRGQQVTLSCSPISGHRSVSWYQQTPGQGLQFLFEYFSETQRNKGNFPGRFSGRQFSNSRSEMNVSTLELGDSALYLCATRTGAANTGELFFGEGSRLTVL.

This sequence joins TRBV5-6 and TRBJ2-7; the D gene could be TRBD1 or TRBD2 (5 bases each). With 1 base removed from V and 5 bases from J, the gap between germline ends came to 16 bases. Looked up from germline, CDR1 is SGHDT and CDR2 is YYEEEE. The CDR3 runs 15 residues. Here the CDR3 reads CASSLRRDRSDEQYF. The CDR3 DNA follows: TGTGCCAGCAGCTTGCGCAGGGACCGATCCGACGAGCAGTACTTC.

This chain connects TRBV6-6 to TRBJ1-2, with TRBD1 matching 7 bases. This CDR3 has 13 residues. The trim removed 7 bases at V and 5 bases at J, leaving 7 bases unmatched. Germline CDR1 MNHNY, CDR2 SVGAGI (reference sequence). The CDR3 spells CASKRGTDYGYTF. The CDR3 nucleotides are TGTGCCAGCAAGCGCGGGACAGATTATGGCTACACCTTC.

DNA of the CDR3: TGTGCCAGCAGTTACCCGGGCAGGGAAAGGTATTTT. This sequence encodes CASSYPGRERYF. The V gene is TRBV6-2 or TRBV6-3, the J gene TRBJ2-3; weak D call: TRBD1 (5 bases). The CDR3 consists of 12 residues. With 2 bases removed from V and 14 bases from J, the gap between germline ends came to 14 bases. Germline assignment: CDR1 MNHEY and CDR2 SVGEGT.

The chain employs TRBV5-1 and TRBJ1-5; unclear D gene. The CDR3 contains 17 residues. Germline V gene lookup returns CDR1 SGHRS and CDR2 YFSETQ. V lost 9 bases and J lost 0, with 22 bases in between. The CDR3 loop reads CATFCRANLYSNQPQHF. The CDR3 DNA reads TGCGCCACCTTCTGTCGGGCAAACCTTTATAGCAATCAGCCCCAGCATTTT.

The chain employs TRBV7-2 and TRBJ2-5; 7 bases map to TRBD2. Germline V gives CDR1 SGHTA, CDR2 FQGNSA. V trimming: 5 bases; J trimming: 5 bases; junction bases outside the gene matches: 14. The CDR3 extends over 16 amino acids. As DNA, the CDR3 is TGTGCCAGCAGCCTTACTACGACGCAGGGAGGGGAGACCCAGTACTTC. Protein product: CASSLTTTQGGETQYF.

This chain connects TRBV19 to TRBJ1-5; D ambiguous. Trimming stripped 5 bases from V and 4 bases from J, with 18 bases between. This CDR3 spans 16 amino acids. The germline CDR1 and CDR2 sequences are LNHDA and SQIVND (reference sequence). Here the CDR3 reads CASSPRSPQRNQPQHF. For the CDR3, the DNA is TGTGCCAGTAGTCCGCGCTCCCCACAGAGGAATCAGCCCCAGCATTTT.

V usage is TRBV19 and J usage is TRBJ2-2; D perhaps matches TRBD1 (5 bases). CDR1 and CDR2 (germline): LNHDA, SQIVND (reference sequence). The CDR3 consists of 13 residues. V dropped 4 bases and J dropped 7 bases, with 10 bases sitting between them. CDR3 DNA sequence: TGTGCCAGTAGTACCAGGGTGGGCGGGGAGCTGTTTTTT. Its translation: CASSTRVGGELFF.

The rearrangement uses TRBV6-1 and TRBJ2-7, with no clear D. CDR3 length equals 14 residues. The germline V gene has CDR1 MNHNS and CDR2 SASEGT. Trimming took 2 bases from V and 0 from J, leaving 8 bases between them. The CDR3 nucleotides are TGTGCCAGCAGTGAACCGGCGAACTCCTACGAGCAGTACTTC. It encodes CASSEPANSYEQYF.

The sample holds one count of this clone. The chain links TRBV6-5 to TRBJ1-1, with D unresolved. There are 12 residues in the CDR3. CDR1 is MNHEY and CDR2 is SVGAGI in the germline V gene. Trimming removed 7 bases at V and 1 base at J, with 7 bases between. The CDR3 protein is CASKTTNTEAFF. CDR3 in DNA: TGTGCCAGCAAAACGACGAACACTGAAGCTTTCTTT.

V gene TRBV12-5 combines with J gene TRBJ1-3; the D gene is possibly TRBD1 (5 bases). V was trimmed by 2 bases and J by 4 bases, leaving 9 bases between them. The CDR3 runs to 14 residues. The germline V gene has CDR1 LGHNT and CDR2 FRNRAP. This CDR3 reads CASGLSGTGNTIYF. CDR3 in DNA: TGTGCTAGTGGTTTGTCCGGGACGGGAAACACCATATATTTT.